The 21 T cell receptor beta chains presented below share a single source sample, sequenced in a study of T cells in tuberculosis. TCRdb keeps only in-frame clones here, not all; method: immunoSEQ multiplex PCR. The data show 25,000 to 35,000 clones, roughly 92% seen once. The sequencing sample was made of PBMCs. These receptors were taken from a donor aged 10-35 years with latent tuberculosis or without tuberculosis infection. Some clones in this sample may be carry-over from other donors' samples.

The V gene is TRBV19, the J gene TRBJ1-5; TRBD1 matches 8 bases. V shed 5 bases and J 7 bases; nucleotides not matched to a gene: 4. In germline, CDR1 is LNHDA, CDR2 SQIVND (reference sequence). This CDR3 region has 13 residues. CDR3 sequence: CASSRDRQQPQHF. The CDR3 bases are TGTGCCAGTAGTCGGGACAGGCAACAGCCCCAGCATTTT.

The rearrangement links TRBV6-5 to TRBJ1-2; possibly TRBD1 for D (5 bases). CDR1 and CDR2 from the germline V gene are MNHEY and SVGAGI. The CDR3 contains 13 residues. V lost 6 bases, J lost 2 bases, and 10 bases lay in between. CDR3 region: CASSHDSNYGYTF. The CDR3 DNA is TGTGCCAGCAGCCACGACAGCAACTATGGCTACACCTTC.

The V call is TRBV18, the J call TRBJ2-1, with D possibly being TRBD2 (5 bases). CDR1 and CDR2 from the germline V gene are KGHSH and LQKENI. CDR3 length: 16 amino acids. Between the trimmed V and J ends, which lost 3 bases and 0 bases, there was a span of 12 bases. The CDR3 is CASSPLTGSSYNEQFF. CDR3 coding DNA: TGTGCCAGCTCACCCCTAACGGGAAGCTCCTACAATGAGCAGTTCTTC.

The rearrangement uses TRBV2 and TRBJ1-2; TRBD1 is a possible D gene (6 bases). With 4 bases removed from V and 4 bases from J, the gap between germline ends came to 10 bases. Per the germline V gene, CDR1 is SNHLY and CDR2 is FYNNEI. This CDR3 is built from 13 residues. Here the CDR3 reads CASSVGQTYGYTF. The CDR3 DNA sequence: TGTGCCAGCAGTGTCGGACAGACCTATGGCTACACCTTC.

This clone turned up a few times. V gene TRBV6-5 combines with J gene TRBJ1-1, with 7 bases fitting TRBD1. Trimming removed 0 bases from V and 8 bases from J; junction bases left unmatched: 3. The CDR3 spans 13 residues. Germline CDR1 MNHEY, CDR2 SVGAGI. The CDR3 loop is CASSYSEGAEAFF. CDR3 nucleotides: TGTGCCAGCAGTTACTCGGAGGGGGCAGAAGCTTTCTTT.

The gene calls are TRBV7-9 and TRBJ1-6; 9 bases are a match to TRBD1. The CDR3 contains 15 residues. The germline gives CDR1 SEHNR, CDR2 FQNEAQ (reference sequence). The ends lost 5 bases at V and 7 bases at J; junction bases unmatched: 6. In DNA, the CDR3 is TGTGCCAGCAGCCTGGTCGGACAGGGGAATTCACCCCTCCACTTT. It specifies CASSLVGQGNSPLHF.

This sequence joins TRBV5-1 and TRBJ1-1, with D hard to call. Trimming shortened V by 1 base and J by 3 bases, and 10 bases separated the two germline ends. CDR3 length: 14 amino acids. Germline V gives CDR1 SGHRS, CDR2 YFSETQ. DNA for the CDR3: TGCGCCAGCAGCTTGAGTCGGAGCTACACTGAAGCTTTCTTT. This sequence encodes CASSLSRSYTEAFF. The complete variable domain, with remaining parts taken from reference TRBV5-1 and TRBJ1-1, reads KAGVTQTPRYLIKTRGQQVTLSCSPISGHRSVSWYQQTPGQGLQFLFEYFSETQRNKGNFPGRFSGRQFSNSRSEMNVSTLELGDSALYLCASSLSRSYTEAFFGQGTRLTVV.

The chain uses TRBV5-8 and TRBJ1-5; D remains unclear. Germline V gene data show CDR1 as SGHTS and CDR2 as YDEGEE. The CDR3 is 15 amino acids. The V and J ends lost 4 bases and 9 bases respectively, with 20 bases between them. CDR3 nucleotide sequence: TGTGCCAGCAGCGGTCTTGGAGCCGTGGTTGGGCCCCAGCATTTT. Residues: CASSGLGAVVGPQHF. Full variable domain (missing parts from reference TRBV5-8 and TRBJ1-5): EAGVTQSPTHLIKTRGQQATLRCSPISGHTSVYWYQQALGLGLQFLLWYDEGEERNRGNFPPRFSGRQFPNYSSELNVNALELEDSALYLCASSGLGAVVGPQHFGDGTRLSIL.

The rearrangement links TRBV15 to TRBJ2-3; TRBD1 matches 11 bases. The CDR3 has 17 residues. CDR1 LNHNV and CDR2 YYDKDF come from the germline V gene (reference sequence). V shed 0 bases, J shed 4 bases, and the junction held 6 bases outside the gene matches. The CDR3 DNA reads as TGTGCCACCAGCAGAGATCGGGGACAGGGGGTCGCAGATACGCAGTATTTT. The encoded protein is CATSRDRGQGVADTQYF.

The chain recombines TRBV11-2 with TRBJ2-5, with 7 nucleotides matching TRBD1. From germline, CDR1 is SGHAT and CDR2 FQNNGV. The CDR3 sequence is 17 residues long. V was pared by 3 bases and J by 2 bases, with 12 bases of the junction left unmatched. The CDR3, as DNA: TGTGCCAGCAGCTTGAACCCGGGACAGAGCACGCAAGAGACCCAGTACTTC. Translating gives CASSLNPGQSTQETQYF.

The V call is TRBV9, the J call TRBJ2-2, with TRBD1 matching 8 bases. There are 15 residues in the CDR3. Looked up from germline, CDR1 is SGDLS and CDR2 is YYNGEE. V dropped 7 bases and J dropped 1; count of bases not matched to a gene: 6. CDR3 coding DNA: TGTGCCAGCCAACGGGACAGGATGAACACCGGGGAGCTGTTTTTT. Translation gives CASQRDRMNTGELFF. The variable domain in full, completed from reference TRBV9 and TRBJ2-2, reads DSGVTQTPKHLITATGQRVTLRCSPRSGDLSVYWYQQSLDQGLQFLIQYYNGEERAKGNILERFSAQQFPDLHSELNLSSLELGDSALYFCASQRDRMNTGELFFGEGSRLTVL.

The CDR3 DNA follows: TGTGCCAGCAGCCCCACGGAGTACTTC. It translates to CASSPTEYF. The chain recombines TRBV21-1 with TRBJ2-7; the DNA was not compared with TRBD2, the D call given in the table. TRBV21-1 is a pseudogene locus. The length of the CDR3 is 9 residues.

This clone has only a few counts. This sequence joins TRBV2 and TRBJ2-5; TRBD2 matches 7 bases. The CDR3 runs 14 residues. V shed 7 bases, J shed 5 bases, and the junction held 10 bases outside the gene matches. The germline V gene encodes CDR1 SNHLY and CDR2 FYNNEI. Written as DNA, the CDR3 is TGTGCCAGCACGCAGAGCGGGAAGGGTGAGACCCAGTACTTC. It translates to CASTQSGKGETQYF.

The CDR3 loop reads CAGERDRVPSSYNSPLHF. CDR3 DNA sequence: TGTGCCGGGGAACGGGACAGGGTACCTTCCTCCTATAATTCACCCCTCCACTTT. The J gene is TRBJ1-6, the V gene TRBV5-4; 9 bases are shared with TRBD1. Unmatched junction bases numbered 14, after V lost 10 bases and J lost 0 bases. The CDR3 is 18 amino acids. CDR1 and CDR2 from the germline V gene are SGHNT and YYREEE (reference sequence).

This sequence joins TRBV9 and TRBJ1-1; D is uncertain. This CDR3 is built from 13 residues. V lost 0 bases to trimming and J lost 1 base, with 4 bases between them. Germline V lookup: CDR1 SGDLS, CDR2 YYNGEE. This CDR3 is CASSVVRNTEAFF. The CDR3 bases are TGTGCCAGCAGCGTAGTGAGGAACACTGAAGCTTTCTTT.

The chain combines TRBV6-5 with TRBJ2-2; 7 nucleotides match TRBD1. Germline trimming cut 1 base from V and 4 bases from J; bases unmatched to any gene: 6. Germline CDR1 reads MNHEY; CDR2 reads SVGAGI. The CDR3 has 16 residues. CDR3 coding DNA: TGTGCCAGCAGTTACTGGGCAGGGGGAAGCACCGGGGAGCTGTTTTTT. It yields the protein CASSYWAGGSTGELFF.

This chain joins TRBV21-1 and TRBJ2-7; the table assigns TRBD1, which was not confirmed against the DNA. TRBV21-1 is a pseudogene. CDR3 length: 17 residues. This CDR3 is CASRETLRDRDPYEQYF. CDR3 DNA sequence: TGTGCCAGCAGGGAGACGCTAAGGGACAGGGATCCCTACGAGCAGTACTTC.

The chain employs TRBV6-1 and TRBJ1-5; possibly TRBD1 for D (5 bases). V lost 7 bases to trimming and J lost 3 bases, with 13 bases between them. Germline assignment: CDR1 MNHNS and CDR2 SASEGT. CDR3 size: 14 residues. As DNA, the CDR3 is TGTGCCAGCACAAAAGGGGATATCAATCAGCCCCAGCATTTT. Amino acid sequence: CASTKGDINQPQHF.

The chain links TRBV25-1 to TRBJ1-2, with D uncertain. Germline V gives CDR1 MGHDK, CDR2 SYGVNS. V lost 1 base, J lost 1 base, and 10 bases lay in between. The length of the CDR3 is 15 residues. In DNA form, the CDR3 reads TGTGCCAGCAGTGAATCGGGGATCCTTAACTATGGCTACACCTTC. Encoded protein: CASSESGILNYGYTF.

CDR3 amino acids: CASRSSGGTYEQYF. CDR3 coding DNA: TGTGCCAGTAGGTCCTCAGGGGGCACATACGAGCAGTACTTC. The chain has TRBV19 and TRBJ2-7, with 8 positions matching TRBD1. CDR1 and CDR2 (germline): LNHDA, SQIVND (reference sequence). The CDR3 has 14 residues. With 6 bases clipped from V and 4 bases from J, the junction kept 8 bases outside the gene matches.

This sequence joins TRBV15 and TRBJ2-7; 8 bases are shared with TRBD1. CDR1 is LNHNV and CDR2 is YYDKDF in the germline V gene (reference sequence). Trimming removed 5 bases from V and 4 bases from J; junction bases left unmatched: 10. There are 15 residues in the CDR3. DNA of the CDR3: TGTGCCACCAGCCGCAGACAGGGGCTATCGTACGAGCAGTACTTC. It encodes CATSRRQGLSYEQYF. The variable domain in full, with the rest retrieved from reference TRBV15 and TRBJ2-7, is DAMVIQNPRYQVTQFGKPVTLSCSQTLNHNVMYWYQQKSSQAPKLLFHYYDKDFNNEADTPDNFQSRRPNTSFCFLDIRSPGLGDTAMYLCATSRRQGLSYEQYFGPGTRLTVT.